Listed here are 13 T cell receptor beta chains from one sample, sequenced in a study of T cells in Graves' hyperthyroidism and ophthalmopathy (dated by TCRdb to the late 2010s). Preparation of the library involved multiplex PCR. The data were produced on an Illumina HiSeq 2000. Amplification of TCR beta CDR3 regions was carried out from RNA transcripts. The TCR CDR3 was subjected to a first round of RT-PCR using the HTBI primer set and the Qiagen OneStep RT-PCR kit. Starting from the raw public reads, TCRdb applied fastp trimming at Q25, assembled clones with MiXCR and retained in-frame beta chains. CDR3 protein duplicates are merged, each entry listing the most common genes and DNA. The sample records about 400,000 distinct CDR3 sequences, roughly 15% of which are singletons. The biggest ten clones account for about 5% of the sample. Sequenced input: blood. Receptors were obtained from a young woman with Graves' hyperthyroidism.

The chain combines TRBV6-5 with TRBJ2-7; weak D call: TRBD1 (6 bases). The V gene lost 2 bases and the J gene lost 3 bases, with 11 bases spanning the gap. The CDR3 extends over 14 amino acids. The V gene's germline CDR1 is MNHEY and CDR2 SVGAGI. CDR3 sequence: CASSYGGRGYEQYF. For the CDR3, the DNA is TGTGCCAGCAGTTACGGGGGCAGGGGCTACGAGCAGTACTTC.

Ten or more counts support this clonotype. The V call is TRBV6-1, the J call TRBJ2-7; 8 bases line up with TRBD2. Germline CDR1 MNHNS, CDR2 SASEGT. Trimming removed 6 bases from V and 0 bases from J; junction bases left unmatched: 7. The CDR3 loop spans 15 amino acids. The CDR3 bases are TGTGCCAGCAGAGAGACGGGGGGGTCCTCCTACGAGCAGTACTTC. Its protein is CASRETGGSSYEQYF.

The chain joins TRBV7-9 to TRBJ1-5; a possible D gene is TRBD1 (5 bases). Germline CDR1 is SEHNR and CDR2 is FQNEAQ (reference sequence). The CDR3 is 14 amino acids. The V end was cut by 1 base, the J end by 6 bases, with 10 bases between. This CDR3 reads CASSLGQGSQPQHF. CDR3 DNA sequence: TGTGCCAGCAGCTTAGGCCAGGGATCTCAGCCCCAGCATTTT. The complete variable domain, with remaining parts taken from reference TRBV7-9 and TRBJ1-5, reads DTGVSQNPRHKITKRGQNVTFRCDPISEHNRLYWYRQTLGQGPEFLTYFQNEAQLEKSRLLSDRFSAERPKGSFSTLEIQRTEQGDSAMYLCASSLGQGSQPQHFGDGTRLSIL.

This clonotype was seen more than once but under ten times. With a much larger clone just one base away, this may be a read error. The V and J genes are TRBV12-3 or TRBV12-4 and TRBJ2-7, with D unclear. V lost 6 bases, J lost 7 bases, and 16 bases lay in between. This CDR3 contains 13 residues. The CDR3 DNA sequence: TGTGCCAGCAGCCTCCTACCCGGAATTGAGCAGTACTTC. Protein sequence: CASSLLPGIEQYF.

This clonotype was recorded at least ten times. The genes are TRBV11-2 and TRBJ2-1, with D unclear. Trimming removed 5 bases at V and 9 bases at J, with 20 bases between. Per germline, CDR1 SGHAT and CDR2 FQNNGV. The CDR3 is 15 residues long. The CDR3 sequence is CASSPPAPTNGEQFF. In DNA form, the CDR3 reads TGTGCCAGCAGCCCCCCGGCTCCCACTAACGGTGAGCAGTTCTTC.

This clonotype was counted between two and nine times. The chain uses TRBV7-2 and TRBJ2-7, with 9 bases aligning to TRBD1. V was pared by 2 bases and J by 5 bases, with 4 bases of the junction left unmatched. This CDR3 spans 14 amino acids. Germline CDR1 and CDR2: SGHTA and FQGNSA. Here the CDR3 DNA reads TGTGCCAGCAGCTTATGGGACAGGGTGAACGAGCAGTACTTC. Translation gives CASSLWDRVNEQYF.

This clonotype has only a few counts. This chain's CDR3 is CASSATGDSGNTIYF. CDR3 in DNA: TGTGCCAGCAGCGCTACAGGCGACTCTGGAAACACCATATATTTT. V gene TRBV9 combines with J gene TRBJ1-3; TRBD1 might be the D (5 bases). The CDR3 is 15 residues long. V was shortened by 3 bases and J by 0 bases, with 10 bases between the two germline ends. Per germline, CDR1 SGDLS and CDR2 YYNGEE.

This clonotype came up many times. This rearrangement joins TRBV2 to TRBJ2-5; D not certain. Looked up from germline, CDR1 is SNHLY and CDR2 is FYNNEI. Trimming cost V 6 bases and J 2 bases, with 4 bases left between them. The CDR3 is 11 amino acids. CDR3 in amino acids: CASRIQETQYF. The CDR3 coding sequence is TGTGCCAGCAGGATACAAGAGACCCAGTACTTC.

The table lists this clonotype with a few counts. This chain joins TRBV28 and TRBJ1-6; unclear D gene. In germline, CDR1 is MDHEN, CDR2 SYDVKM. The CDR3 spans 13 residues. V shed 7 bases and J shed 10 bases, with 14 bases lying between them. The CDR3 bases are TGTGCCAGCAAGGGAGAGTTAGGATCACCCCTCCACTTT. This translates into CASKGELGSPLHF.

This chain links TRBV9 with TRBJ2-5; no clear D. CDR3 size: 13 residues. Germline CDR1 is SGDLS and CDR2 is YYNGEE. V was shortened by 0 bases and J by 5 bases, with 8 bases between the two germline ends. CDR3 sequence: CASSVGPQETQYF. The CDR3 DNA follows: TGTGCCAGCAGCGTAGGTCCCCAGGAGACCCAGTACTTC.

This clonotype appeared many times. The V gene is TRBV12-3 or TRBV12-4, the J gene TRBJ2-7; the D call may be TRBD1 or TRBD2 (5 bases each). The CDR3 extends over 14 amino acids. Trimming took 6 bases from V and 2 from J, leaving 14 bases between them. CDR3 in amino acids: CASRGAGGAYEQYF. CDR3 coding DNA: TGTGCCAGCAGAGGGGCGGGCGGAGCCTACGAGCAGTACTTC.

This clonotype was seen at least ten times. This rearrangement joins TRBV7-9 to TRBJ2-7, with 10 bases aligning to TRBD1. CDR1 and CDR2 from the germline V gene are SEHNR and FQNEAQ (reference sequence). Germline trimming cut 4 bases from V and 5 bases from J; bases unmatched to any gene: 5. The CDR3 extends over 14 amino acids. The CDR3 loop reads CASSWRDRGHEQYF. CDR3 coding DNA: TGTGCCAGCAGCTGGCGGGACAGGGGTCACGAGCAGTACTTC.

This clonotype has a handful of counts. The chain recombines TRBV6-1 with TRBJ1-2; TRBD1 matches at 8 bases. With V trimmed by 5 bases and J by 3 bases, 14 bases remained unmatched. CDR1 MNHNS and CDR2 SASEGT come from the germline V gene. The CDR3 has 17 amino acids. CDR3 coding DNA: TGTGCCAGCAGTCCCCTCTTTGGCAGGGGGCGCGACTATGGCTACACCTTC. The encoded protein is CASSPLFGRGRDYGYTF.